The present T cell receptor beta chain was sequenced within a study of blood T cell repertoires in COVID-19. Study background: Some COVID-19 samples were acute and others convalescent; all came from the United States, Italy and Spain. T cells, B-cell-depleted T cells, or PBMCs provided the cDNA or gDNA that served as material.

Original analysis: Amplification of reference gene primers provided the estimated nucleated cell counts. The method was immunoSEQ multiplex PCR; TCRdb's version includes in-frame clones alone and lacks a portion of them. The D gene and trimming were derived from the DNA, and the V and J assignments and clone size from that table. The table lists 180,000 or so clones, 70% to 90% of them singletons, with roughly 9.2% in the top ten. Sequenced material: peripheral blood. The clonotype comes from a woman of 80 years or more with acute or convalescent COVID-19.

The CDR3 bases are TGTGCCAGCAGCTCCGGGGCCGGGACAGGGGGCGGAAGTCAGCCCCAGCATTTT. Protein sequence: CASSSGAGTGGGSQPQHF. The gene calls are TRBV5-8 and TRBJ1-5; 12 nucleotides match TRBD1. Germline CDR1 and CDR2: SGHTS and YDEGEE. The trim removed 3 bases at V and 6 bases at J, leaving 13 bases unmatched. The CDR3 runs 18 residues.